The rows below give T cell receptor beta chains drawn from one sample of a study of blood T cell repertoires in COVID-19. Repertoires were generated with immunoSEQ multiplex PCR, while TCRdb's copy carries only in-frame clones and drops some. The data hold 200,000 to 300,000 clones, with about four fifths observed a single time. Material: peripheral blood. These receptors came from a woman between 18 and 29 years old with acute or convalescent COVID-19. CDR3s include the opening cysteine and the closing phenylalanine or tryptophan. D genes are given only for firm matches. Clone sizes are given selectively: once, few, many, or a class where the clone is expanded.

cdr3_nt cdr3_aa cdr3_length j_call clone_size v_call d_call
TGTGCCAGCAGTTACTCAAGACTAGCGGGACTTCAGTACTTC CASSYSRLAGLQYF 14 TRBJ2-4 - TRBV6-5 TRBD2
TGTGCCAGCAGCCCCGGGAGCCACCACTTCTATGGCTACACCTTC CASSPGSHHFYGYTF 15 TRBJ1-2 - TRBV6-6 -
TGCGCCAGCAGCCCTCGACTAGCCGGGGAGATTTACGAGCAGTACTTC CASSPRLAGEIYEQYF 16 TRBJ2-7 - TRBV4-3 TRBD2
TGTGCCAGCAGCGCCGGACAGCTCTACAATGAGCAGTTCTTC CASSAGQLYNEQFF 14 TRBJ2-1 - TRBV9 -
TGTGCCAGCAGCCAAGGATATATAGGATCCGGGTATACGCAGTATTTT CASSQGYIGSGYTQYF 16 TRBJ2-3 - TRBV4-2 -
TGTGCCAGCAGCCCCGGGGGGACCCCCTACGAGCAGTACTTC CASSPGGTPYEQYF 14 TRBJ2-7 - TRBV27 TRBD2
TGTGCCAGCAGTTACTGGGGGGGGTCCGGGGAGCTGTTTTTT CASSYWGGSGELFF 14 TRBJ2-2 - TRBV6-5 TRBD2
TGCGCCAGCAGTGAGGTTTACGACAAAGGGGAATCAAACACCATATATTTT CASSEVYDKGESNTIYF 17 TRBJ1-3 once TRBV10-1 -
TGTGCCAGCAGCTTTTCCGGGAACACTGAAGCTTTCTTT CASSFSGNTEAFF 13 TRBJ1-1 - TRBV11-3 -
TGTGCCAGTAGTCCCCACAAAGGGAGGGACAGGGGGAATGGCTACACCTTC CASSPHKGRDRGNGYTF 17 TRBJ1-2 few TRBV19 TRBD1
TGTGCCAGCAGCAGGGGGCTCTGGAATGAGCAGTTCTTC CASSRGLWNEQFF 13 TRBJ2-1 - TRBV6-4 TRBD1
TGTGCCAGCAGCCCAAGGACTAGCGGTTACAATGAGCAGTTCTTC CASSPRTSGYNEQFF 15 TRBJ2-1 - TRBV7-2 TRBD2
TGTGCCAGCAGCTTAGATAGGGGGAACACTGAAGCTTTCTTT CASSLDRGNTEAFF 14 TRBJ1-1 - TRBV7-2 -
TGTGCCAGCAGCCAAACCGTGGAGTATAAGGAGACCCAGTACTTC CASSQTVEYKETQYF 15 TRBJ2-5 - TRBV3-1/TRBV3-2 -
TGTGCCAGCAGGTCTAACTTGGGACTAGCGGGAGATACGCAGTATTTT CASRSNLGLAGDTQYF 16 TRBJ2-3 few TRBV11-2 TRBD2
TGCGCCAGCAGCCAGGGCTTAGTAACCTCAAGTCCCCAGTACTTC CASSQGLVTSSPQYF 15 TRBJ2-5 - TRBV23-1 -
TGTGCCAGCAGCCCGAGAGGACTAGTCCCCGGGGAGCTGTTTTTT CASSPRGLVPGELFF 15 TRBJ2-2 - TRBV9 TRBD2
TGTGCCAGCAGTCCCTGGACAGAAAGCAATCAGCCCCAGCATTTT CASSPWTESNQPQHF 15 TRBJ1-5 - TRBV27 -
TGTGCCAGCAGCCTGTCCCAGGGGGCGAATGAAGCTTTCTTT CASSLSQGANEAFF 14 TRBJ1-1 - TRBV3-1/TRBV3-2 TRBD1
TGCGCCAGCAGCTTGGGTGGGGCGGCAAACTATGGCTACACCTTC CASSLGGAANYGYTF 15 TRBJ1-2 - TRBV5-1 -
TGTGCCAGCAAGGGGACTAGCGGGAGTTCCGAGCAGTACTTC CASKGTSGSSEQYF 14 TRBJ2-7 - TRBV27 TRBD2
TGTGCCTGGAGCAGCCGGGCCGGGGAGCTGTTTTTT CAWSSRAGELFF 12 TRBJ2-2 - TRBV30 -
TGTGCCAGCAGCCAAGATGGGGCCAGGGGGGATGGCTACACCTTC CASSQDGARGDGYTF 15 TRBJ1-2 - TRBV14 TRBD1
TGCAGCGCCGGAGTTCTAGACGAGCAGTACTTC CSAGVLDEQYF 11 TRBJ2-7 few TRBV29-1 -
TGTGCCAGCAGCGTAGGCGTATCCTACGAGCAGTACTTC CASSVGVSYEQYF 13 TRBJ2-7 once TRBV9 -
TGTGCCAGCAGTTTTATGGACAGGGAGTACAATGAGCAGTTCTTC CASSFMDREYNEQFF 15 TRBJ2-1 - TRBV27 TRBD1
TGTGCCAGCAGCAGCGGGAGGGTATCCTACGAGCAGTACTTC CASSSGRVSYEQYF 14 TRBJ2-7 once TRBV2 TRBD2